The entry below gives a single T cell receptor (beta chain) sequence along with its context. Its binding antigen is unknown. No base qualities exist here, and no much larger clone lies one base off it. The data were taken from a study of T cell responses to AZD1222 COVID-19 vaccine (dated by TCRdb to the early 2020s). Concerning the study at large: AZD1222 recipients whose second dose came at about 4 weeks and those whose second dose came at about 12 weeks were combined into one group, since spike-specific TCR depth and breadth did not differ between the two schedules. Trial participants were enrolled by age into 18-55, 56-69 and 70-plus year subgroups, with about 150, 28 and 57 TCR-sequenced participants respectively. A total of under 250 trial participants underwent TCR sequencing, of whom 207 had received two doses of AZD1222 and roughly 26 had received two doses of the MenACWY control vaccine.

CDR1 and CDR2, per the germline V gene, are SNHLY and FYNNEI. From the cysteine up to the phenylalanine, the CDR3 has a length of 15 residues. Just the 45-base CDR3 DNA is kept, in frame starting at base 1. V is shortened by 1 base, J by 5 bases, and the region joining them spans 11 bases. The CDR3 regions of human TCRbeta chains were analyzed by immunosequencing. The original pipeline was this. TCRs in the repertoires were matched against a reference library of SARS-CoV-2-specific TCRs that had been generated with the MIRA antigen-specificity platform. Breadth meant the fraction of unique TCRs that were SARS-CoV-2-associated, whereas depth meant the fraction of total T cells that were SARS-CoV-2-associated. Using the MIRA data, each spike-specific TCR was assigned both to the spike region to which the TCR was reactive and to a CD4 or CD8 class. Log10-transformed breadth and depth values were compared by one-way ANOVA with Sidak's multiple comparisons tests. As stored in TCRdb, this immuneACCESS dataset retains in-frame rearrangements with V and J assigned. A fraction of the clones does not appear; measured against another copy, unresolved V genes explain less than half of the discrepancy, and the remainder lacks a known reason. That table furnishes V, J and clone size, whereas the DNA furnished D and trimming. This sample lists around 100,000 clones; approximately 90% were detected once. 1.3% of the sample rests with the top ten.

General findings and caveats noted by the study authors: Reportedly, almost half of the unique spike-specific TCRs recognized epitopes lying outside the regions that are mutated in the B.1.351 and B.1.1.7 variants. The 56-69-year group was small, and its depth increase did not reach significance, likely because of low power. Spike-specific TCR breadth and depth rose significantly after two AZD1222 doses compared with day 0 and with MenACWY recipients. The vaccine-associated CD4 TCRs covered the entire spike protein, and the dominant responses fell in regions 160-218 and 743-854. Because no samples from the day 14 peak response were available, repertoires could be characterized only after the peak T cell response. Conclusions about previously exposed vaccinees were limited because only 6 or 7 AZD1222 recipients were SARS-CoV-2 seropositive at baseline. Participants were mostly white British and included more females than males, and it was suggested by the authors that clonal diversity may have been underestimated.

The sample's time point label, in plain terms: baseline before first vaccination. Vaccinee samples were obtained from the UK trials COV001 and COV002, which included a single-blind randomized controlled phase 2/3 trial of AZD1222 (ChAdOx1 nCoV-19) in healthy adults. For TCRbeta chain sequencing, PBMC samples from trial participants were taken at day 0 and at day 28 after the second dose. Specimen: peripheral blood, collected on day 0 of AZD1222 vaccination. The rearranged chain carries TRBV2 and TRBJ2-2; the D gene identity is not certain. The receptor was isolated from an adult in good health. The nucleotides read TGTGCCAGCAGTGAAGAAAGGGTCTCAACCGGGGAGCTGTTTTTT. Translated, it reads CASSEERVSTGELFF.